The rows below give T cell receptor beta chains drawn from one sample of a study of Graves' ophthalmopathy and Graves' hyperthyroidism. TCRdb passed the multiplex PCR reads through MiXCR, listing each CDR3 protein once. Of approximately 210,000 distinct CDR3 sequences listed, under 30% were seen once; the top ten hold approximately 9.6%. Sequenced: peripheral blood. The source of these receptors is a man aged 50 to 60 with Graves' ophthalmopathy. The CDR3 runs from the conserved cysteine through the conserved F or W. D genes are given only for firm matches. Size tells how often a clone was seen (once, few, many) or the class of an expanded clone, and some rows leave it out.

abundance,d_gene,v_gene,j_gene,CDR3nt,CDR3aa
-,TRBD1,TRBV7-3,TRBJ2-2,TGTGCCAGCAGCTTAAGGGGGCAGGGGGTGAACACCGGGGAGCTGTTTTTT,CASSLRGQGVNTGELFF
-,-,TRBV28,TRBJ2-7,TGTGCCAGCAGTCTGCTGGGGACGGATCCCTACGAGCAGTACTTC,CASSLLGTDPYEQYF
many,-,TRBV6-5,TRBJ1-5,TGTGCCAGCAGTTCAGGACATAGCAATCAGCCCCAGCATTTT,CASSSGHSNQPQHF
-,-,TRBV25-1,TRBJ2-2,TGTGCCAGCAGTAGTATCACCGGGGAGCTGTTTTTT,CASSSITGELFF
many,-,TRBV28,TRBJ2-5,TGTGCCAGCAGTATCCCCGTGGCGGGATTCCCCCTTGAGACCCAGTACTTC,CASSIPVAGFPLETQYF
-,-,TRBV6-5,TRBJ1-1,TGTGCCAGCAGTTATGGTGTAAGAGGGAACACTGAAGCTTTCTTT,CASSYGVRGNTEAFF
many,-,TRBV7-2,TRBJ2-5,TGTGCCAGCAGCTTAGCGGGGTTTCTGAGACAGATCCAAGAGACCCAGTACTTC,CASSLAGFLRQIQETQYF
many,TRBD1,TRBV12-3/TRBV12-4,TRBJ1-5,TGTGCCAGCAGCCAGCGACAGGGTCTTAGCAATCAGCCCCAGCATTTT,CASSQRQGLSNQPQHF
many,-,TRBV3-1,TRBJ2-5,TGTGCCAGCAGCCAAAATCCCCATACTGGCACCCAGTACTTC,CASSQNPHTGTQYF
many,-,TRBV7-9,TRBJ2-2,TGTGCCAGCAGCCCACAATGGCGGCAGGCGAACACCGGGGAGCTGTTTTTT,CASSPQWRQANTGELFF
many,-,TRBV28,TRBJ1-2,TGTGCCAGCAGTTCTGCGGGACAATACTATGGCTACACCTTC,CASSSAGQYYGYTF
many,TRBD1,TRBV6-8,TRBJ2-5,TGTGCCAGCAGTTTCCCGACAGGGGGCGAGGAGACCCAGTACTTC,CASSFPTGGEETQYF
-,TRBD1,TRBV7-8,TRBJ1-2,TGTGCCAGCAGCTTAGTGAGGACAGGGCATCTTTATGGCTACACCTTC,CASSLVRTGHLYGYTF
many,-,TRBV30,TRBJ2-7,TGTGCCTGGAATCGCCTGGCTGCCGAGCAGTACTTC,CAWNRLAAEQYF
many,-,TRBV15,TRBJ1-2,TGTGCCACCAGCAGAGATCCGCGAGCGGAGGGCTACACCTTC,CATSRDPRAEGYTF
many,-,TRBV11-2,TRBJ2-7,TGTGCCAGCAGCTTACTAACCCGTTTCGGGGGCGAGCAGTACTTC,CASSLLTRFGGEQYF
many,-,TRBV12-3/TRBV12-4,TRBJ2-2,TGTGCCAGCAGTTTGGAACTGAACACCGGGGAGCTGTTTTTT,CASSLELNTGELFF
-,-,TRBV2,TRBJ1-2,TGTGCCAGCTCGGACAGTCAAGCTAACTATGGCTACACCTTC,CASSDSQANYGYTF